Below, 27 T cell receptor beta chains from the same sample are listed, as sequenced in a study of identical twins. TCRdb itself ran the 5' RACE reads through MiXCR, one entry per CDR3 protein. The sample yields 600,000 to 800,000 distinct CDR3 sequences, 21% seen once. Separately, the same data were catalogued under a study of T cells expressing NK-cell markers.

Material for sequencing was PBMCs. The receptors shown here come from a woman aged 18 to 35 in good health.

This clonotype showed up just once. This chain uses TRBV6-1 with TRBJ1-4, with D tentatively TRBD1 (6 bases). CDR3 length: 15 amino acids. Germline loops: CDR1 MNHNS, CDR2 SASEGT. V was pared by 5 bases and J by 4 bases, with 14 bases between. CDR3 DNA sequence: TGTGCCAGCAGTCCAAACAGGGCACTTAATGAAAAACTGTTTTTT. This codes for CASSPNRALNEKLFF.

The CDR3 region has the DNA TGTGCTGGCAGGACTAGCGGACTTGAGCAGTACTTC. Amino acid sequence: CAGRTSGLEQYF. The chain joins TRBV6-2 or TRBV6-3 to TRBJ2-7, with TRBD2 matching over 10 bases. The CDR3 contains 12 residues. The germline V gene encodes CDR1 MNHEY and CDR2 SVGEGT.

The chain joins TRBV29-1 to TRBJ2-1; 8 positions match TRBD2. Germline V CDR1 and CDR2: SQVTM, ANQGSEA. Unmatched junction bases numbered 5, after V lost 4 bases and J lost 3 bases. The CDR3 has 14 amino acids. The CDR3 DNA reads TGCAGCGTTGGGGCTCGGGAGGGCTACAATGAGCAGTTCTTC. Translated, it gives CSVGAREGYNEQFF.

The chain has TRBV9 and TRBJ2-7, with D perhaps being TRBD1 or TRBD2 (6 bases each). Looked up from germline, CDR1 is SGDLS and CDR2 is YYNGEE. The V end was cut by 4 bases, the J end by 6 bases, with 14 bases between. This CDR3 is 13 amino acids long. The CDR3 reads CASSPPGAREQYF. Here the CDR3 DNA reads TGTGCCAGCAGCCCCCCGGGGGCACGCGAGCAGTACTTC.

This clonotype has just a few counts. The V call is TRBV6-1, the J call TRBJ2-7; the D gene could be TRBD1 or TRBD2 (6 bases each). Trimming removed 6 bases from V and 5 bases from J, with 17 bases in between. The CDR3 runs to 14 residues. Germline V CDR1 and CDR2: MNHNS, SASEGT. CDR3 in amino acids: CASSHPGAANEQYF. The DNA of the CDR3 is TGTGCCAGCAGCCATCCGGGGGCAGCGAACGAGCAGTACTTC.

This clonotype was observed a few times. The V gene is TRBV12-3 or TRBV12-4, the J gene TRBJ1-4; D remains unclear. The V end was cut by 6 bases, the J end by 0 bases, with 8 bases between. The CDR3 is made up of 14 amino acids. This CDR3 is CASRSHTTNEKLFF. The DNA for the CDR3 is TGTGCCAGCAGGAGTCATACAACTAATGAAAAACTGTTTTTT.

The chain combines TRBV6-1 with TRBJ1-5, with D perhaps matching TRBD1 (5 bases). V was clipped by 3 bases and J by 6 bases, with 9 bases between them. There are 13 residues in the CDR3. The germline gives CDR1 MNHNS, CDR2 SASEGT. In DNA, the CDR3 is TGTGCCAGCAGTGAGGCAGGGCTTCAGCCCCAGCATTTT. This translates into CASSEAGLQPQHF.

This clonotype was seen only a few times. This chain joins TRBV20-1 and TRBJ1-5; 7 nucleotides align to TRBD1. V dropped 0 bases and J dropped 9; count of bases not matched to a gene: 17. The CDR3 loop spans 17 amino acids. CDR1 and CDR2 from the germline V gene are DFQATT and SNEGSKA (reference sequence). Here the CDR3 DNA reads TGCAGTGCTAGAGAACCTAAACGTCACAGGGGAAATGGGCCCCAGCATTTT. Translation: CSAREPKRHRGNGPQHF.

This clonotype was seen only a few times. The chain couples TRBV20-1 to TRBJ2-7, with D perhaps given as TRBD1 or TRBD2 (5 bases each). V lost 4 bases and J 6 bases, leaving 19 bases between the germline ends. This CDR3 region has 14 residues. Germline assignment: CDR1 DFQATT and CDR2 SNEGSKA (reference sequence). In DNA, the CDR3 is TGCAGTGCTATTCCCTCCCAGGGAGCTCGCGAGCAGTACTTC. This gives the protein CSAIPSQGAREQYF.

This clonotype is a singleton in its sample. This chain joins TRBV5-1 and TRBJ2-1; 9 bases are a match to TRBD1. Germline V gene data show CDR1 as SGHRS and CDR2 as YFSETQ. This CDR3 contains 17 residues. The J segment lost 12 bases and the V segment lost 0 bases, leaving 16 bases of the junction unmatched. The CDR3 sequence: CASSLALAGQGFSGQFF. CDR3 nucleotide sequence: TGCGCCAGCAGCTTGGCCTTGGCGGGACAGGGCTTTAGCGGGCAGTTCTTC.

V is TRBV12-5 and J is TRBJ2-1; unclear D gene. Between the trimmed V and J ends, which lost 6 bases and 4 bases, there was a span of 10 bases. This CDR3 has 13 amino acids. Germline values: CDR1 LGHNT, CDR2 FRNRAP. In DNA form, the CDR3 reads TGTGCTAGTGGCCCCCTTAGGTACAATGAGCAGTTCTTC. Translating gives CASGPLRYNEQFF.

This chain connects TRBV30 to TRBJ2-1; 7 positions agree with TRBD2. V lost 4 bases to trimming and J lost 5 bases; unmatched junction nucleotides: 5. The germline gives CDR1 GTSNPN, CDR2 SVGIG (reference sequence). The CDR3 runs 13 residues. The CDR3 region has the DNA TGTGCCTGGAATCGCGGGAGCAACAATGAGCAGTTCTTC. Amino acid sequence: CAWNRGSNNEQFF.

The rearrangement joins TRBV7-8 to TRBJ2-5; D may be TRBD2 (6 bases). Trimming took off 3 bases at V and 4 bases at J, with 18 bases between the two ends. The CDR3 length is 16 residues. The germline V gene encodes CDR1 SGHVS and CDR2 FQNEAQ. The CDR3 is CASSFGAGLISETQYF. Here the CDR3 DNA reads TGTGCCAGCAGCTTCGGGGCGGGGTTGATTTCAGAGACCCAGTACTTC.

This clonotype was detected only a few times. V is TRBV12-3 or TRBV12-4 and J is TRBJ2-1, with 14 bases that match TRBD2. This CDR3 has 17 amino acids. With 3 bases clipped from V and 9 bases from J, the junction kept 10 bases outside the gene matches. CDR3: CASSLGGLAGAPGEQFF. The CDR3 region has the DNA TGTGCCAGCAGTTTGGGGGGACTAGCGGGGGCCCCAGGTGAGCAGTTCTTC.

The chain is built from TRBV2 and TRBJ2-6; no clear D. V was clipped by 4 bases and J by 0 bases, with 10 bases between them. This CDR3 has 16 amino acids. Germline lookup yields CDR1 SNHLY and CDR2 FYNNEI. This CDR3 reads CASSGVVNSGANVLTF. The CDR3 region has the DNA TGTGCCAGCAGTGGGGTCGTCAACTCTGGGGCCAACGTCCTGACTTTC.

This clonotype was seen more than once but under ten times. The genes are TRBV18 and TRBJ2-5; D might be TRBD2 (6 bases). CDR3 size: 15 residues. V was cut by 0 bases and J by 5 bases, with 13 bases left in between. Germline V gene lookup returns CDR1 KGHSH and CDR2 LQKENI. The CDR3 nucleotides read TGTGCCAGCTCACCACCTGAAGTGGGGGGTGAGACCCAGTACTTC. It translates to CASSPPEVGGETQYF.

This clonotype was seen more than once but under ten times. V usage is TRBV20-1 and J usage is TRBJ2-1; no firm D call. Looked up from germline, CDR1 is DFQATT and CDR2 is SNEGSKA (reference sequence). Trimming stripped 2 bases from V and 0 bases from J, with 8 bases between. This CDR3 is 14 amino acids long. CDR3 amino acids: CSARWGGSYNEQFF. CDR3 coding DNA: TGCAGTGCTAGATGGGGTGGCTCCTACAATGAGCAGTTCTTC.

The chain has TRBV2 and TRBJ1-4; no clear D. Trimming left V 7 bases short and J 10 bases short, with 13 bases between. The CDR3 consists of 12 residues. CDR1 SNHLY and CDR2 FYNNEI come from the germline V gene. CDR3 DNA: TGTGCCAGCATGCCTGTTGGAGGAAAACTGTTTTTT. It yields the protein CASMPVGGKLFF.

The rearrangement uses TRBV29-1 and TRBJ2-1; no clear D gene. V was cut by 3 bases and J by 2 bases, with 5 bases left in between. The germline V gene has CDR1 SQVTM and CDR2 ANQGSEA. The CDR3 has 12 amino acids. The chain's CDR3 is CSVDEAYNEQFF. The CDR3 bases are TGCAGCGTTGACGAGGCCTACAATGAGCAGTTCTTC.

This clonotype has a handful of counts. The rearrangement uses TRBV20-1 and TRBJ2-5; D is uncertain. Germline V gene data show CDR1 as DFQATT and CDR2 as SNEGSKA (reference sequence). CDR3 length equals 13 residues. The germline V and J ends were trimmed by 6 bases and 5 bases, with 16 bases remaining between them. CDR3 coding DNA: TGCAGTGCCGATGGAGTGGGTGGGGAGACCCAGTACTTC. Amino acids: CSADGVGGETQYF.

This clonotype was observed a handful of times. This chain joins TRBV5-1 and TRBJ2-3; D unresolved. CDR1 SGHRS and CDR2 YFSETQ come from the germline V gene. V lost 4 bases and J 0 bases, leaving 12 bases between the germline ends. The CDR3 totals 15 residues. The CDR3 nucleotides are TGCGCCAGCAGCAGCCGATCCGTTAGCACAGATACGCAGTATTTT. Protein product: CASSSRSVSTDTQYF.

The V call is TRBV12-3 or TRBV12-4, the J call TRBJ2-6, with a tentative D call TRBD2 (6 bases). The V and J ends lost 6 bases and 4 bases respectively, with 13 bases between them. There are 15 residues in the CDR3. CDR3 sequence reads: CASRDTGLGANVLTF. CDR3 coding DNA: TGTGCCAGCAGAGATACGGGACTCGGGGCCAACGTCCTGACTTTC.

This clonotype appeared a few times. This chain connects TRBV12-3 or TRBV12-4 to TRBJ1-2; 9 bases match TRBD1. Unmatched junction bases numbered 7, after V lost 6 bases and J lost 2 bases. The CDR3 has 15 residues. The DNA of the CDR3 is TGTGCCAGCAGGCCTTGGGACAGGGAGAACTATGGCTACACCTTC. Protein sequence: CASRPWDRENYGYTF.

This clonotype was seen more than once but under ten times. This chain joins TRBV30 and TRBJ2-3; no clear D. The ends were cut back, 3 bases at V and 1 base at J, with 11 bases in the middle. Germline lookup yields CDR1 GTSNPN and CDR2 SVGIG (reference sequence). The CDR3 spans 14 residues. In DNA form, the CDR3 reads TGTGCCTGGAGATCGGACGCTCGCACAGATACGCAGTATTTT. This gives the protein CAWRSDARTDTQYF.

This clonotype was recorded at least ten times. This CDR3 is CASSFSESSYNEQFF. CDR3 sequence (DNA): TGTGCCAGCAGCTTTAGCGAAAGCTCCTACAATGAGCAGTTCTTC. This rearrangement joins TRBV7-6 to TRBJ2-1; D perhaps matches TRBD2 (5 bases). This CDR3 comprises 15 residues. V was cut by 3 bases and J by 0 bases, with 9 bases left in between. Germline V gene lookup returns CDR1 SGHVS and CDR2 FNYEAQ.

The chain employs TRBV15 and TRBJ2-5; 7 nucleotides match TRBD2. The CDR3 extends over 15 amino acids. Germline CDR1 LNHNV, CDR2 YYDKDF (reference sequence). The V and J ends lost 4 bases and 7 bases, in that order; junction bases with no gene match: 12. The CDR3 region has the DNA TGTGCCACCAGCACCGGGACTACAGGCGTCGGGACCCAGTACTTC. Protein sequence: CATSTGTTGVGTQYF.

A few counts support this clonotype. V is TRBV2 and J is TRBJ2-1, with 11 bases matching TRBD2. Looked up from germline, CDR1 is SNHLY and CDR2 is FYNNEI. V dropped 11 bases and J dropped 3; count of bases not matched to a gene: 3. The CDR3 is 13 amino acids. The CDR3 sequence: CAGTSGYYNEQFF. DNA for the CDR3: TGTGCCGGGACTAGCGGATACTACAATGAGCAGTTCTTC.